The present TCR beta chain was sequenced within a study of blood T cell repertoires in COVID-19. Study in general: T cells, B-cell-depleted T cells, or PBMCs supplied cDNA or gDNA.

Using immunoSEQ multiplex PCR, the repertoire was profiled, and TCRdb retains in-frame clones only, with some absent. This table has some 42,000 clones, approximately 91% appearing once. This CDR3 region has 19 residues. Germline V lookup: CDR1 KGHSH, CDR2 LQKENI. The V and J ends lost 2 bases and 3 bases, in that order; junction bases with no gene match: 12. The chain carries TRBV18 and TRBJ1-3; 11 bases are shared with TRBD1. This receptor was identified in a human donor in a cohort sampled during active COVID-19. Sequencing used peripheral blood. The CDR3 loop reads CASSPRRNGQGASGNTIYF. CDR3 bases: TGTGCCAGCTCACCAAGGCGGAACGGACAGGGGGCAAGTGGAAACACCATATATTTT.